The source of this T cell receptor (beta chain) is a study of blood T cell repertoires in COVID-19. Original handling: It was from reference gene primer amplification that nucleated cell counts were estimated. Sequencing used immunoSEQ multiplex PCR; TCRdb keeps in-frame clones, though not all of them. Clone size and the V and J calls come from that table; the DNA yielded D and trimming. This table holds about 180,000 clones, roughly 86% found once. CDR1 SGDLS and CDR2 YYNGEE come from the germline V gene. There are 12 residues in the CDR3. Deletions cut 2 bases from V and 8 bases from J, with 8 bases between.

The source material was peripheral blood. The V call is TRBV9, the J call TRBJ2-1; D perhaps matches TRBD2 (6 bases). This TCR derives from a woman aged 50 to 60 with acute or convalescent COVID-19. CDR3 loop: CASSVGEDEQFF. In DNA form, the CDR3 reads TGTGCCAGCAGCGTGGGGGAGGATGAGCAGTTCTTC.